The 20 T cell receptor beta chains reported below all come from one sample, sequenced in a study of T cell responses to AZD1222 COVID-19 vaccine. TCRdb's table, derived via immunoSEQ multiplex PCR, lists solely in-frame clones and lacks some. The repertoire includes around 130,000 clones, roughly 91% of them detected once, and 3.1% sits in the top ten. The material sequenced was peripheral blood, taken 28 days after the second AZD1222 dose. The receptors derive from an adult who received the AZD1222 COVID-19 vaccine.

This chain uses TRBV4-3 with TRBJ2-3; D is perhaps TRBD2 (7 bases). V lost 3 bases, J lost 6 bases, and 19 bases lay in between. The CDR3 contains 16 residues. Looked up from germline, CDR1 is LGHNA and CDR2 is YSLEER. CDR3 sequence reads: CASSHLGGGPLDTQYF. Written as DNA, the CDR3 is TGCGCCAGCAGCCACCTAGGGGGGGGGCCCCTCGATACGCAGTATTTT.

The J gene is TRBJ1-4, the V gene TRBV5-1; TRBD1 is a possible D gene (5 bases). Germline-derived CDR1 and CDR2 are SGHRS and YFSETQ. CDR3 length equals 14 residues. Trimming took off 6 bases at V and 2 bases at J, with 11 bases between the two ends. The CDR3 DNA follows: TGCGCCAGCACCGACAGTGCGACTAATGAAAAACTGTTTTTT. It yields the protein CASTDSATNEKLFF.

The J gene is TRBJ2-1, the V gene TRBV30, with D unclear. Germline-derived CDR1 and CDR2 are GTSNPN and SVGIG (reference sequence). The germline V and J ends were trimmed by 0 bases and 6 bases, with 9 bases remaining between them. There are 13 residues in the CDR3. DNA for the CDR3: TGTGCCTGGAGTGTACAATCGAGCAATGAGCAGTTCTTC. It translates to CAWSVQSSNEQFF.

The sample holds one count of this clone. The V gene is TRBV28, the J gene TRBJ2-3; 13 nucleotides agree with TRBD2. Germline-derived CDR1 and CDR2 are MDHEN and SYDVKM. The CDR3 has 17 amino acids. The ends lost 2 bases at V and 2 bases at J; junction bases unmatched: 4. The CDR3 protein is CASSLAGLAGFTDTQYF. The CDR3 bases are TGTGCCAGCAGTTTAGCGGGACTAGCGGGGTTCACAGATACGCAGTATTTT.

This chain connects TRBV28 to TRBJ1-2, with a possible D match to TRBD1 (5 bases). The length of the CDR3 is 12 residues. Germline CDR1 is MDHEN and CDR2 is SYDVKM. The ends were cut back, 5 bases at V and 5 bases at J, with 9 bases in the middle. The CDR3 sequence is CASSADRYGYTF. The DNA for the CDR3 is TGTGCCAGCAGTGCAGACAGATATGGCTACACCTTC.

The chain links TRBV28 to TRBJ1-4, with 7 bases matching TRBD1. Germline V gene data show CDR1 as MDHEN and CDR2 as SYDVKM. This CDR3 is 16 amino acids long. CDR3 loop: CAAGQFGLATNEKLFF. CDR3 nucleotide sequence: TGTGCAGCGGGACAGTTCGGTCTCGCAACTAATGAAAAACTGTTTTTT.

This clone was observed once. The V call is TRBV5-5, the J call TRBJ2-5; D unresolved. Germline V gene data show CDR1 as SGHKS and CDR2 as YYEKEE (reference sequence). The CDR3 is 13 amino acids. Trimming left V 1 base short and J 2 bases short, with 6 bases between. The CDR3 DNA reads as TGTGCCAGCAGCTTGAGCCAGCAAGAGACCCAGTACTTC. It specifies CASSLSQQETQYF.

The chain uses TRBV19 and TRBJ1-1, with TRBD1 as a possible D gene (5 bases). V lost 8 bases to trimming and J lost 5 bases, with 12 bases between them. The CDR3 is 12 amino acids. Germline lookup yields CDR1 LNHDA and CDR2 SQIVND (reference sequence). Written as DNA, the CDR3 is TGTGCCAGTCGGGACGGAGAGACTGAAGCTTTCTTT. Translating gives CASRDGETEAFF. The whole variable domain, filled in from reference TRBV19 and TRBJ1-1, reads DGGITQSPKYLFRKEGQNVTLSCEQNLNHDAMYWYRQDPGQGLRLIYYSQIVNDFQKGDIAEGYSVSREKKESFPLTVTSAQKNPTAFYLCASRDGETEAFFGQGTRLTVV.

The chain carries TRBV30 and TRBJ1-4; D uncertain. Germline V gives CDR1 GTSNPN, CDR2 SVGIG (reference sequence). This CDR3 comprises 14 residues. Trimming stripped 4 bases from V and 0 bases from J, with 9 bases between. CDR3 DNA: TGTGCCTGGACCCAGATTGCAACTAATGAAAAACTGTTTTTT. This gives the protein CAWTQIATNEKLFF. The whole variable domain, remainder taken from reference TRBV30 and TRBJ1-4, is SQTIHQWPATLVQPVGSPLSLECTVEGTSNPNLYWYRQAAGRGLQLLFYSVGIGQISSEVPQNLSASRPQDRQFILSSKKLLLSDSGFYLCAWTQIATNEKLFFGSGTQLSVL.

Of note for this clone: Germline and junction disagree at one end, which may indicate a read error. This sequence joins TRBV7-9 and TRBJ1-2; a weak D match, TRBD1 (6 bases). The CDR3 loop spans 15 amino acids. Per germline, CDR1 SEHNR and CDR2 FQNEAQ (reference sequence). CDR3 loop: CTSSLEAIQGHGYTF. The CDR3 nucleotides read TGTACCAGCAGCTTAGAGGCAATACAGGGTCATGGCTACACCTTC.

This chain joins TRBV27 and TRBJ2-5; possible D gene TRBD2, 7 bases. V was shortened by 5 bases and J by 7 bases, with 14 bases between the two germline ends. CDR1 is MNHEY, CDR2 SMNVEV, per germline (reference sequence). The CDR3 totals 13 residues. CDR3 bases: TGTGCCAGCAGTAGGGGAGGGGGAGTGACCCAGTACTTC. It encodes CASSRGGGVTQYF.

The V gene is TRBV7-6, the J gene TRBJ2-1; D ambiguous. V dropped 2 bases and J dropped 0 bases, with 14 bases sitting between them. The CDR3 contains 17 residues. Germline lookup yields CDR1 SGHVS and CDR2 FNYEAQ. The CDR3 nucleotides are TGTGCCAGCAGCTTATCGTCTGGGCAAAGCTCCTACAATGAGCAGTTCTTC. Its translation: CASSLSSGQSSYNEQFF.

The chain has TRBV24-1 and TRBJ1-5, with D hard to call. Trimming shortened V by 5 bases and J by 4 bases, and 11 bases separated the two germline ends. Germline-derived CDR1 and CDR2 are KGHDR and SFDVKD. The CDR3 contains 14 residues. CDR3 DNA: TGTGCCACCAGTGTTGGTCGGGAAAATCAGCCCCAGCATTTT. Protein: CATSVGRENQPQHF.

There are a few counts of this clone. The V and J genes are TRBV7-2 and TRBJ1-6; possibly TRBD1 for D (6 bases). Germline CDR1 and CDR2: SGHTA and FQGNSA. CDR3 length: 16 amino acids. V gave up 5 bases and J gave up 10 bases, with 21 bases separating them. This chain's CDR3 is CASSPRQVQGQSPLHF. In nucleotides, the CDR3 is TGTGCCAGCAGCCCGCGACAGGTTCAAGGGCAATCACCCCTCCACTTT.

This clone has just a few counts. V gene TRBV6-5 combines with J gene TRBJ1-1; TRBD1 might be the D (6 bases). Germline CDR1 and CDR2: MNHEY and SVGAGI. The V and J ends lost 5 bases and 11 bases respectively, with 15 bases between them. The CDR3 runs to 12 residues. The chain's CDR3 is CASSTTATGAFF. The DNA for the CDR3 is TGTGCCAGCAGTACGACGGCCACAGGGGCTTTCTTT.

The chain is built from TRBV3-1 (or the pseudogene TRBV3-2) and TRBJ1-4; the D gene is possibly TRBD1 (5 bases). In germline, CDR1 is LGHDT, CDR2 YNNKEL (reference sequence). There are 14 residues in the CDR3. Trimming left V 3 bases short and J 8 bases short, with 13 bases between. CDR3 region: CASSHWDREEKLFF. The CDR3 region has the DNA TGTGCCAGCAGCCATTGGGACCGGGAGGAAAAACTGTTTTTT.

This chain links TRBV15 with TRBJ1-5; maybe TRBD1 (5 bases). V was cut by 2 bases and J by 3 bases, with 14 bases left in between. The CDR3 runs to 16 residues. Germline CDR1 LNHNV, CDR2 YYDKDF (reference sequence). The CDR3 loop is CATSRNLRQTNQPQHF. DNA of the CDR3: TGTGCCACCAGCAGAAACCTTCGACAGACCAATCAGCCCCAGCATTTT.

The V call is TRBV27, the J call TRBJ2-1; 12 bases are a match to TRBD2. V was pared by 4 bases and J by 0 bases, with 13 bases of the junction left unmatched. This CDR3 region has 20 residues. Germline V gives CDR1 MNHEY, CDR2 SMNVEV (reference sequence). This CDR3 is CASSSALAGGFVFSYNEQFF. The DNA for the CDR3 is TGTGCCAGCAGTTCTGCACTAGCGGGAGGTTTCGTGTTCTCCTACAATGAGCAGTTCTTC.

The J gene is TRBJ2-7, the V gene TRBV7-9; D unclear. The CDR3 runs 14 residues. Between the trimmed V and J ends, which lost 5 bases and 1 base, there was a span of 12 bases. The germline V gene encodes CDR1 SEHNR and CDR2 FQNEAQ (reference sequence). The CDR3 loop reads CASSGSMKSYEQYF. The CDR3 DNA reads TGTGCCAGCAGCGGATCAATGAAATCCTACGAGCAGTACTTC.

This clone was counted between two and nine times. This sequence joins TRBV19 and TRBJ2-1, with D perhaps matching TRBD1 (6 bases). V lost 6 bases to trimming and J lost 0 bases, with 12 bases between them. The germline gives CDR1 LNHDA, CDR2 SQIVND (reference sequence). This CDR3 contains 15 residues. CDR3 sequence (DNA): TGTGCCAGTAGACTAACAGGGAGCTCCTACAATGAGCAGTTCTTC. It is translated as CASRLTGSSYNEQFF.